The sequence of this T cell receptor beta chain was determined in a study of blood T cell repertoires in COVID-19. This clone turned up a few times. Only in-frame clones appear in the TCRdb table, and some are missing; sequencing was by immunoSEQ multiplex PCR. The repertoire holds a few hundred thousand clones, with around 85% as singletons. The TCR originated in a woman aged 55 to 70 who had recovered from COVID-19. Sequencing was done on a sample of PBMCs or T cells enriched from blood (not recorded which).

CDR3 sequence: CASTFSSGGLNEQFF. DNA for the CDR3: TGTGCCAGCACCTTTTCGTCAGGGGGGCTGAATGAGCAGTTCTTC. V usage is TRBV6-5 and J usage is TRBJ2-1; weak D call: TRBD1 (7 bases). V lost 7 bases and J lost 7, with 20 bases in between. Germline V gives CDR1 MNHEY, CDR2 SVGAGI. This CDR3 is 15 amino acids long.